This T cell receptor beta chain was sequenced in a study of T cells in Graves' hyperthyroidism and ophthalmopathy. Study findings and constraints: A 13 V-J model separated ophthalmopathy from stable hyperthyroidism.

Trimming shortened V by 3 bases and J by 0 bases, and 11 bases separated the two germline ends. The CDR3 has 15 residues. CDR1 and CDR2 (germline): GTSNPN, SVGIG (reference sequence). Diagnoses were established using clinical symptoms, serum thyroxine and TRAb, thyroid ultrasound and orbital computed tomography. Using RNA transcripts as the source, TCR beta CDR3 regions were amplified. First-round RT-PCR of the TCR CDR3 relied on the HTBI primer set. TCRdb reprocessed the multiplex PCR reads with MiXCR, giving one entry per CDR3 protein. The data contain a few hundred thousand distinct CDR3 sequences, around 50% of them seen just once; the ten biggest clones take up about two fifths. Only a few counts were recorded for this clonotype. Its antigen remains unidentified.

The source material was peripheral blood or thyroid tissue (not recorded which). This sequence joins TRBV30 and TRBJ1-4; no firm D call. This receptor was identified in an adult woman with Graves' disease, either hyperthyroidism or ophthalmopathy (not recorded which). As DNA, the CDR3 is TGTGCCTGGAGGGAGAAGATTGCAACTAATGAAAAACTGTTTTTT. This translates into CAWREKIATNEKLFF.